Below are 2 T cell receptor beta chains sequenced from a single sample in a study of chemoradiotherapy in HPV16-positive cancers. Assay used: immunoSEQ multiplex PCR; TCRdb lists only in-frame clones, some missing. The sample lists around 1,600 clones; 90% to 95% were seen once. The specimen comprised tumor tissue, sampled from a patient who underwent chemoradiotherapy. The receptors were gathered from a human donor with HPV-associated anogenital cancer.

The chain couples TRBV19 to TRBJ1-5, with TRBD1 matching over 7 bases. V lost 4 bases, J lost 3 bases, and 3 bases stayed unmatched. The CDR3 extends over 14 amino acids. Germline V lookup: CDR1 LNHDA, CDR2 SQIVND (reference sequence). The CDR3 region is CASSTQGNNQPQHF. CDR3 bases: TGTGCCAGTAGTACACAGGGGAACAATCAGCCCCAGCATTTT.

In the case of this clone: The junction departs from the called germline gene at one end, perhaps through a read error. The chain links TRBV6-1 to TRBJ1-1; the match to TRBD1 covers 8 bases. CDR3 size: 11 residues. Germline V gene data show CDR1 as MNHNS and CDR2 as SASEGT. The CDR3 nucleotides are TGTGCGAGCAGGGGGCCCACTGAAGCTTTCTTT. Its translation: CASRGPTEAFF.